The clone carrying this TCR beta chain was seen ten or more times. Its antigen is unidentified. TCR beta CDR3 regions were amplified from RNA transcripts. The library came from an HTBI-primed first-round RT-PCR and a second-round multiplex PCR. In TCRdb, the multiplex PCR reads were re-called with MiXCR into one record per CDR3 protein. The sample includes almost 750,000 distinct CDR3 sequences, roughly two fifths of them seen just once. This record belongs to a study of Graves' ophthalmopathy and Graves' hyperthyroidism. Study-level findings and limits: Blood also contained most of the expanded thyroid clonotypes above 0.001 frequency.

With 4 bases clipped from V and 5 bases from J, the junction kept 3 bases outside the gene matches. CDR3 length: 13 residues. Germline CDR1 is SGHTA and CDR2 is FQGNSA. Diagnoses were established from clinical symptoms, serum thyroxine, TRAb, thyroid ultrasound and orbital computed tomography. The chain uses TRBV7-2 and TRBJ2-5, with TRBD1 matching 8 bases. Sequenced sample: peripheral blood. The clonotype was recovered from an adult man with Graves' ophthalmopathy. Here the CDR3 DNA reads TGTGCCAGCAGCTCGGACAGGGTGGAGACCCAGTACTTC. Translation gives CASSSDRVETQYF.